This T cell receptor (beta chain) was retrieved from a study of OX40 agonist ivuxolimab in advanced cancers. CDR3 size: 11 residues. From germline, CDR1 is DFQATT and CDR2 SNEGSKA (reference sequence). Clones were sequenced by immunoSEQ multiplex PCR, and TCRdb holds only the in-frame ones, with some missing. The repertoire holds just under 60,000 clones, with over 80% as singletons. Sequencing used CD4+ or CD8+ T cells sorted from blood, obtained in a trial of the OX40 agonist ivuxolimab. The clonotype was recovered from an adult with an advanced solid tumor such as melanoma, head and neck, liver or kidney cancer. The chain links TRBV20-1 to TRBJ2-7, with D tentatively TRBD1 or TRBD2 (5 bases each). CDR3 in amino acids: CSGASYYEQYF. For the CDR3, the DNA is TGCAGCGGGGCCAGTTACTACGAGCAGTACTTC.